These 30 T cell receptor beta chains were all obtained from the same sample, sequenced in a study of CD8+ T cells in alopecia areata. RNA extraction was followed by reverse transcription into cDNA, which acted as the sequencing template. Profiled with immunoSEQ multiplex PCR; TCRdb holds only in-frame clones, not every one. The sample carries about 140,000 clones, 86% recorded once. Treatment here: oral pan-JAK inhibitor, 5-10 mg twice daily. The sequencing used CD8+ T cells sorted from blood, collected at week 4, from a patient treated with tofacitinib. Source of these receptors: a human donor with alopecia areata.

The chain recombines TRBV13 with TRBJ2-5; 8 nucleotides agree with TRBD2. Germline V gene sequence: CDR1 PRHDT, CDR2 FYEKMQ (reference sequence). CDR3 length: 21 residues. The ends lost 2 bases at V and 0 bases at J; junction bases unmatched: 20. CDR3 DNA sequence: TGTGCCAGCAGCTTAACATCCTCTAGCGGGCCCTCCCGGGGGTACCAAGAGACCCAGTACTTC. The encoded protein is CASSLTSSSGPSRGYQETQYF.

This clone was seen once. The chain is built from TRBV27 and TRBJ1-1; D not resolved. The CDR3 has 13 amino acids. The ends were cut back, 0 bases at V and 6 bases at J, with 8 bases in the middle. The germline V gene encodes CDR1 MNHEY and CDR2 SMNVEV (reference sequence). The CDR3 sequence: CASSLSVGAEAFF. In DNA form, the CDR3 reads TGTGCCAGCAGTTTATCAGTCGGGGCTGAAGCTTTCTTT.

The rearrangement uses TRBV19 and TRBJ2-7; the match to TRBD1 covers 8 bases. Germline V gene sequence: CDR1 LNHDA, CDR2 SQIVND (reference sequence). The CDR3 consists of 14 residues. The V segment lost 9 bases and the J segment 0 bases; nucleotides outside the gene matches: 7. CDR3 loop: CASGQGALSYEQYF. The DNA for the CDR3 is TGTGCCAGCGGTCAGGGGGCCCTCTCCTACGAGCAGTACTTC.

V is TRBV19 and J is TRBJ2-5, with D unresolved. CDR3 length equals 13 residues. V lost 7 bases, J lost 5 bases, and 14 bases lay in between. CDR1 and CDR2 (germline): LNHDA, SQIVND (reference sequence). CDR3 coding DNA: TGTGCCAGTACCCCCGAGAGCGCGGAGACCCAGTACTTC. This translates into CASTPESAETQYF.

The chain uses TRBV19 and TRBJ2-7, with unresolved D. This CDR3 is 13 amino acids long. Trimming cost V 4 bases and J 3 bases, with 10 bases left between them. Germline CDR1 and CDR2: LNHDA and SQIVND (reference sequence). CDR3 nucleotide sequence: TGTGCCAGTAGTACGACACCTTACTACGAGCAGTACTTC. Its protein product is CASSTTPYYEQYF.

CDR3 nucleotide sequence: TGTGCCAGCAGCTTACCTGTGGGAGGGGTCTACGAGCAGTACTTC. It codes for CASSLPVGGVYEQYF. The chain combines TRBV7-9 with TRBJ2-7; 7 positions agree with TRBD2. Germline CDR1 is SEHNR and CDR2 is FQNEAQ (reference sequence). The CDR3 totals 15 residues. The V and J ends lost 2 bases and 3 bases, in that order; junction bases with no gene match: 7.

The V gene is TRBV15, the J gene TRBJ1-1; TRBD1 agrees at 9 bases. The V segment lost 3 bases and the J segment 6 bases; nucleotides outside the gene matches: 8. This CDR3 spans 15 amino acids. Germline V lookup: CDR1 LNHNV, CDR2 YYDKDF (reference sequence). The CDR3 is CATSRETGGRPEAFF. CDR3 nucleotides: TGTGCCACCAGCAGGGAGACAGGGGGGAGACCTGAAGCTTTCTTT.

CDR3 protein: CASSQERVPTYNEQFF. The CDR3 DNA follows: TGCGCCAGCAGCCAAGAACGCGTTCCCACCTACAATGAGCAGTTCTTC. This chain links TRBV4-1 with TRBJ2-1; D is unresolved. This CDR3 has 16 residues. Germline CDR1 reads MGHRA; CDR2 reads YSYEKL. The V end was cut by 0 bases, the J end by 2 bases, with 11 bases between.

The chain has TRBV7-2 and TRBJ2-3; perhaps TRBD1 as D (6 bases). Germline assignment: CDR1 SGHTA and CDR2 FQGNSA. This CDR3 spans 14 amino acids. V shed 1 base and J shed 1 base, with 6 bases lying between them. CDR3 sequence (DNA): TGTGCCAGCAGCTTAGAGGGGGGCACAGATACGCAGTATTTT. It yields the protein CASSLEGGTDTQYF.

The chain recombines TRBV30 with TRBJ2-1; 9 nucleotides line up with TRBD1. After removal of 3 bases from V and 5 bases from J, the junction contained 8 bases not matched to a gene. The CDR3 is 15 residues long. Germline CDR1 is GTSNPN and CDR2 is SVGIG (reference sequence). The CDR3 sequence is CAWSSGTGINNEQFF. DNA for the CDR3: TGTGCCTGGAGCTCCGGGACAGGGATAAACAATGAGCAGTTCTTC.

This clone was observed a handful of times. V usage is TRBV29-1 and J usage is TRBJ2-1, with no clear D. The CDR3 length is 12 residues. Trimming cost V 0 bases and J 9 bases, with 9 bases left between them. The germline V gene encodes CDR1 SQVTM and CDR2 ANQGSEA. The CDR3 protein is CSVEEGIREQFF. CDR3 in DNA: TGCAGCGTTGAAGAGGGAATTCGTGAGCAGTTCTTC.

Worth noting for this clone: It is likely a read error: a sequence one base away is far more abundant. The chain combines TRBV9 with TRBJ2-3; unclear D gene. This CDR3 is 11 amino acids long. CDR1 is SGDLS, CDR2 YYNGEE, per germline. V lost 3 bases to trimming and J lost 2 bases, with 1 base between them. The DNA of the CDR3 is TGTGCCAGCAGCGACACAGATACGCAGTATTTT. As protein: CASSDTDTQYF.

The chain has TRBV30 and TRBJ2-1; TRBD2 matches at 8 bases. The J segment lost 5 bases and the V segment lost 0 bases, leaving 9 bases of the junction unmatched. Germline V gene sequence: CDR1 GTSNPN, CDR2 SVGIG (reference sequence). The CDR3 totals 16 residues. The CDR3 coding sequence is TGTGCCTGGAGTGTGGGCATGGCGGGGGGCGACAATGAGCAGTTCTTC. Residues: CAWSVGMAGGDNEQFF.

CDR3 in DNA: TGTGCCAGCAGCCAAGAAGCGCAACAACAAAATCAGCCCCAGCATTTT. Translation gives CASSQEAQQQNQPQHF. The chain couples TRBV4-2 to TRBJ1-5; D ambiguous. From germline, CDR1 is LGHNA and CDR2 YNFKEQ. V was trimmed by 0 bases and J by 4 bases, leaving 13 bases between them. CDR3 length equals 16 residues.

The J gene is TRBJ1-2, the V gene TRBV27, with no clear D. This CDR3 spans 13 amino acids. Trimming shortened V by 8 bases and J by 5 bases, and 15 bases separated the two germline ends. CDR1 and CDR2 from the germline V gene are MNHEY and SMNVEV (reference sequence). As DNA, the CDR3 is TGTGCCAGCGGCCGCGTCCGGGGATATGGCTACACCTTC. Protein: CASGRVRGYGYTF.

The chain uses TRBV5-1 and TRBJ2-7; TRBD2 matches 9 bases. The CDR3 is 15 residues long. Per the germline V gene, CDR1 is SGHRS and CDR2 is YFSETQ. Losses at the gene ends were 1 base for V and 1 base for J; bases not matched to a gene: 3. The CDR3 DNA follows: TGCGCCAGCAGCTTGCGCGGGAGGGAATCCTACGAGCAGTACTTC. It encodes CASSLRGRESYEQYF.

The gene calls are TRBV5-1 and TRBJ1-2; tentative D call: TRBD1 (5 bases). Germline loops: CDR1 SGHRS, CDR2 YFSETQ. Trimming cost V 0 bases and J 4 bases, with 13 bases left between them. The CDR3 has 15 residues. This chain's CDR3 is CASSLAWQGPYGYTF. The CDR3 DNA is TGCGCCAGCAGCTTGGCCTGGCAGGGACCCTATGGCTACACCTTC.

V gene TRBV30 combines with J gene TRBJ2-1; TRBD1 is a possible D gene (7 bases). The ends were cut back, 2 bases at V and 0 bases at J, with 8 bases in the middle. In germline, CDR1 is GTSNPN, CDR2 SVGIG (reference sequence). The length of the CDR3 is 14 residues. CDR3 bases: TGTGCCTGGAGTCAGGGGGGCTCCTACAATGAGCAGTTCTTC. It specifies CAWSQGGSYNEQFF. Based on the CDR3 plus reference TRBV30 and TRBJ2-1, the full variable domain is SQTIHQWPATLVQPVGSPLSLECTVEGTSNPNLYWYRQAAGRGLQLLFYSVGIGQISSEVPQNLSASRPQDRQFILSSKKLLLSDSGFYLCAWSQGGSYNEQFFGPGTRLTVL.

Concerning this clone: The germline gene is not matched at one end of the junction; a read error may be the cause. This same CDR3 is encoded by further DNA sequences in the sample. The chain is built from TRBV4-1 and TRBJ2-1; D is unclear. CDR1 and CDR2 (germline): MGHRA, YSYEKL. This CDR3 is built from 14 residues. CDR3 sequence: CASSQEVGLNEQFF. The DNA of the CDR3 is TGCGCTAGCAGCCAAGAGGTGGGCCTCAATGAGCAGTTCTTC.

The chain combines TRBV27 with TRBJ2-7; 9 bases map to TRBD1. Germline values: CDR1 MNHEY, CDR2 SMNVEV (reference sequence). The CDR3 loop spans 13 amino acids. After removal of 8 bases from V and 2 bases from J, the junction contained 4 bases not matched to a gene. This CDR3 reads CASGTGPPYEQYF. CDR3 bases: TGTGCCAGCGGGACAGGGCCCCCCTACGAGCAGTACTTC.

This sequence joins TRBV5-6 and TRBJ2-5, with D perhaps matching TRBD2 (5 bases). V was trimmed by 3 bases and J by 5 bases, leaving 8 bases between them. In germline, CDR1 is SGHDT, CDR2 YYEEEE. The CDR3 loop spans 12 amino acids. Written as DNA, the CDR3 is TGTGCCAGCAGCTCAAGAGGGGAGACCCAGTACTTC. It specifies CASSSRGETQYF.

The rearrangement uses TRBV5-1 and TRBJ2-1; the match to TRBD1 covers 7 bases. Germline CDR1 is SGHRS and CDR2 is YFSETQ. Losses at the gene ends were 4 bases for V and 0 bases for J; bases not matched to a gene: 7. The CDR3 length is 16 residues. CDR3 in amino acids: CASSLRDRSSYNEQFF. Written as DNA, the CDR3 is TGCGCCAGCAGCCTCCGGGACAGAAGCTCCTACAATGAGCAGTTCTTC.

This clone was detected only once. The gene calls are TRBV7-9 and TRBJ2-1; 9 bases are a match to TRBD2. This CDR3 spans 15 amino acids. Germline CDR1 SEHNR, CDR2 FQNEAQ (reference sequence). Germline trimming cut 4 bases from V and 5 bases from J; bases unmatched to any gene: 6. This chain's CDR3 is CASSSPSSGNNEQFF. The CDR3 nucleotides read TGTGCCAGCAGCTCCCCCTCTAGCGGGAACAATGAGCAGTTCTTC.

CDR3 nucleotides: TGTGCCAGCAGTGAATTGGCAGGGGCTACCTACGAGCAGTACTTC. Its protein product is CASSELAGATYEQYF. This rearrangement joins TRBV6-1 to TRBJ2-7, with a weak D call TRBD1 (6 bases). Trimming shortened V by 2 bases and J by 2 bases, and 13 bases separated the two germline ends. CDR1 MNHNS and CDR2 SASEGT come from the germline V gene. The CDR3 sequence is 15 residues long.

This clone showed up just once. The germline gene is not matched at one end of the junction; a read error may be the cause. The chain couples TRBV5-6 to TRBJ2-7, with 9 nucleotides matching TRBD1. The CDR3 sequence is 15 residues long. Germline V gives CDR1 SGHDT, CDR2 YYEEEE. The CDR3, as DNA: TGTGCCAGCAGTTTGGGACAGGGTAAAAACTACGAGCAGTACTTC. Amino acid sequence: CASSLGQGKNYEQYF. The full variable domain, in which reference TRBV5-6 and TRBJ2-7 provide the parts outside the CDR3, is DAGVTQSPTHLIKTRGQQVTLRCSPKSGHDTVSWYQQALGQGPQFIFQYYEEEERQRGNFPDRFSGHQFPNYSSELNVNALLLGDSALYLCASSLGQGKNYEQYFGPGTRLTVT.

V and J are TRBV7-9 and TRBJ2-5; tentatively, D is TRBD1 (5 bases). The CDR3 is 12 residues long. Per the germline V gene, CDR1 is SEHNR and CDR2 is FQNEAQ (reference sequence). V shed 5 bases and J shed 5 bases, with 9 bases lying between them. The chain's CDR3 is CASSQGFETQYF. The CDR3 bases are TGTGCCAGCAGCCAGGGTTTCGAGACCCAGTACTTC.

This rearrangement joins TRBV15 to TRBJ2-1; D is unresolved. The CDR3 contains 14 residues. Germline lookup yields CDR1 LNHNV and CDR2 YYDKDF (reference sequence). V lost 5 bases, J lost 5 bases, and 13 bases lay in between. This CDR3 is CATSEIPVNNEQFF. As DNA, the CDR3 is TGTGCCACCAGCGAAATCCCGGTTAACAATGAGCAGTTCTTC.

The chain joins TRBV6-5 to TRBJ2-1; D remains ambiguous. V was trimmed by 11 bases and J by 2 bases, leaving 13 bases between them. Germline V gene lookup returns CDR1 MNHEY and CDR2 SVGAGI. The CDR3 length is 13 residues. The CDR3 loop is CAATDRTYNEQFF. CDR3 DNA sequence: TGTGCCGCCACGGACCGAACCTACAATGAGCAGTTCTTC.

This clone was counted once. The rearrangement links TRBV5-1 to TRBJ2-7, with D tentatively TRBD1 or TRBD2 (7 bases each). The CDR3 is made up of 13 amino acids. V was cut by 4 bases and J by 2 bases, with 10 bases left in between. CDR1 is SGHRS, CDR2 YFSETQ, per germline. CDR3 bases: TGCGCCAGCAGCAGCGGGACAGCCTACGAGCAGTACTTC. It specifies CASSSGTAYEQYF.

This chain uses TRBV29-1 with TRBJ2-2; D might be TRBD2 (5 bases). The V and J ends lost 7 bases and 0 bases respectively, with 15 bases between them. This CDR3 comprises 15 residues. CDR1 is SQVTM and CDR2 is ANQGSEA in the germline V gene. The DNA for the CDR3 is TGCAGCGCCACTGGCGGGTTAGCGAACACCGGGGAGCTGTTTTTT. As protein: CSATGGLANTGELFF.